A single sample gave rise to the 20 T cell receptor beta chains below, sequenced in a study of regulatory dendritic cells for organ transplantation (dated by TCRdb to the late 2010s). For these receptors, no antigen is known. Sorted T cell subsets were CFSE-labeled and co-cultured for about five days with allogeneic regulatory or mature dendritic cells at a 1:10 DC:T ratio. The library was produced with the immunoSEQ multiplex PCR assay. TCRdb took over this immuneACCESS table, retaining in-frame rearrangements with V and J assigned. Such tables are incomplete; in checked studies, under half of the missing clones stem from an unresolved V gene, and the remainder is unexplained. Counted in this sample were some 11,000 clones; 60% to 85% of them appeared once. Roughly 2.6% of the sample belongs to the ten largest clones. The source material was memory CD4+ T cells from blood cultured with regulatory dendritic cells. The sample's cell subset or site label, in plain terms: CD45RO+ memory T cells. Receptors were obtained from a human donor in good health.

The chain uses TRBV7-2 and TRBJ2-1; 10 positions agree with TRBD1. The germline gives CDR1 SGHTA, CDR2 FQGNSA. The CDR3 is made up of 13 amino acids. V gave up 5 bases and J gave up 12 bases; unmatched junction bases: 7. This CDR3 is CASSTGQGRGQFF. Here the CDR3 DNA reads TGTGCCAGCAGCACGGGACAGGGGCGAGGGCAGTTCTTC.

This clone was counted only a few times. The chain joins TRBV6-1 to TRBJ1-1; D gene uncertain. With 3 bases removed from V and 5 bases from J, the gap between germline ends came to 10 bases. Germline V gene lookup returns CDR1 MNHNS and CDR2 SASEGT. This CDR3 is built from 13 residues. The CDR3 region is CASSEILGTEAFF. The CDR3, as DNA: TGTGCCAGCAGTGAGATTCTAGGAACTGAAGCTTTCTTT.

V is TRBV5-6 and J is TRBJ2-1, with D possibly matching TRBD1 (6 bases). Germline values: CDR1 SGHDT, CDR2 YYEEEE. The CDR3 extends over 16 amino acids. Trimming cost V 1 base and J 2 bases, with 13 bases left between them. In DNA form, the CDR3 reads TGTGCCAGCAGCTTGACTGGGTCAGGGGCCTACAATGAGCAGTTCTTC. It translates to CASSLTGSGAYNEQFF.

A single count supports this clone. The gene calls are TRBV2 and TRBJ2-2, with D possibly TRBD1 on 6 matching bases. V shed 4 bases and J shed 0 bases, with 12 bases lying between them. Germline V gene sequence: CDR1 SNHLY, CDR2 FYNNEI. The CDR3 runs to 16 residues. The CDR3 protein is CASSVETGPNTGELFF. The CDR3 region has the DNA TGTGCCAGCAGTGTCGAGACAGGACCGAACACCGGGGAGCTGTTTTTT. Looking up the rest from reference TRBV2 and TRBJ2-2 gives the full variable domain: EPEVTQTPSHQVTQMGQEVILRCVPISNHLYFYWYRQILGQKVEFLVSFYNNEISEKSEIFDDQFSVERPDGSNFTLKIRSTKLEDSAMYFCASSVETGPNTGELFFGEGSRLTVL.

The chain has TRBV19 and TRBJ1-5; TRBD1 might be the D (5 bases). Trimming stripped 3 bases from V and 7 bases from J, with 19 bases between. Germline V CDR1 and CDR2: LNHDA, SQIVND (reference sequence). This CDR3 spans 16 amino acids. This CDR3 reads CASSMYNEGAGQPQHF. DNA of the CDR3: TGTGCCAGTAGTATGTATAACGAAGGGGCTGGGCAGCCCCAGCATTTT.

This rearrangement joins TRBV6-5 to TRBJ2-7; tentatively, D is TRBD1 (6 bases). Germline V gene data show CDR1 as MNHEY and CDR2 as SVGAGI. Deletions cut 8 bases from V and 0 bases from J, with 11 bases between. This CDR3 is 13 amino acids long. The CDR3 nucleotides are TGTGCCAGCCAGACAGGCGCCTCCTACGAGCAGTACTTC. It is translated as CASQTGASYEQYF.

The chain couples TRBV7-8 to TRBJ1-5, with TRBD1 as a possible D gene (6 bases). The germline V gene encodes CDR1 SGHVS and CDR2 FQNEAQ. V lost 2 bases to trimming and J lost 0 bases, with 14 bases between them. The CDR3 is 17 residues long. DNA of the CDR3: TGTGCCAGCAGCTTAAGGTCCACAGGGATTAGCAATCAGCCCCAGCATTTT. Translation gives CASSLRSTGISNQPQHF.

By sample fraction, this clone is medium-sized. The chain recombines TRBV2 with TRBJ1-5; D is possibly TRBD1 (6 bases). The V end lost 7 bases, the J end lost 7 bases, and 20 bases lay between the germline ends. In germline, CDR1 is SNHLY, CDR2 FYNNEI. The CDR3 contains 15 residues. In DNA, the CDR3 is TGTGCCAGCACAGGGACTGCGGGGGCCCAACAGCCCCAGCATTTT. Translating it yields CASTGTAGAQQPQHF.

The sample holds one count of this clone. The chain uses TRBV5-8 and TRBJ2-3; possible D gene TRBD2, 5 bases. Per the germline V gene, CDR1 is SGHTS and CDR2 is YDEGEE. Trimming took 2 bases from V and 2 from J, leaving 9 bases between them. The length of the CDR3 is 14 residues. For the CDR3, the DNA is TGTGCCAGCAGCTTTCGACTAATCACAGATACGCAGTATTTT. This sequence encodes CASSFRLITDTQYF.

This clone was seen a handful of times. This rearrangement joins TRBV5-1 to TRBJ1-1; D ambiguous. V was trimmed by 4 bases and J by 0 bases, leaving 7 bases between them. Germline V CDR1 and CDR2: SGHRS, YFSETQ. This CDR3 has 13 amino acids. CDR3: CASSAGMNTEAFF. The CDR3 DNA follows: TGCGCCAGCAGCGCCGGGATGAACACTGAAGCTTTCTTT.

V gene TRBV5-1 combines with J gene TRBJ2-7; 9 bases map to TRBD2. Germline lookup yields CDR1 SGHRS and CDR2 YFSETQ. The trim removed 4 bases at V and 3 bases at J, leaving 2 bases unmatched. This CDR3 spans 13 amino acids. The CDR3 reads CASSAGGGYEQYF. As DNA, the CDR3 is TGCGCCAGCAGCGCGGGGGGGGGCTACGAGCAGTACTTC.

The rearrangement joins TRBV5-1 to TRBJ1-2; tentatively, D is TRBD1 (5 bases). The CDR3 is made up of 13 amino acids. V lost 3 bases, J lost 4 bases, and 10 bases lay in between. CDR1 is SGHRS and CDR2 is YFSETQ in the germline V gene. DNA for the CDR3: TGCGCCAGCAGCTCTGGGGGGGTCTATGGCTACACCTTC. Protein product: CASSSGGVYGYTF. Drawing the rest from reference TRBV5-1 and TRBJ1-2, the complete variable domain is KAGVTQTPRYLIKTRGQQVTLSCSPISGHRSVSWYQQTPGQGLQFLFEYFSETQRNKGNFPGRFSGRQFSNSRSEMNVSTLELGDSALYLCASSSGGVYGYTFGSGTRLTVV.

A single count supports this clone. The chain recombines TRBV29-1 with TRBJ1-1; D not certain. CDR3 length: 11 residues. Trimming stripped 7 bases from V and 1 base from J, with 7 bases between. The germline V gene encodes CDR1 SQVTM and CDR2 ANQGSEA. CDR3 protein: CSGNSNTEAFF. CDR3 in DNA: TGCAGCGGTAACTCGAACACTGAAGCTTTCTTT.

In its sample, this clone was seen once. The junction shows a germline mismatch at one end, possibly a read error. CDR3 region: CASSFTRNDGYTF. In DNA form, the CDR3 reads TGTGCCAGCAGTTTTACACGTAACGATGGCTACACCTTC. The chain uses TRBV2 and TRBJ1-2; the D is unclear. The CDR3 extends over 13 amino acids. The germline gives CDR1 SNHLY, CDR2 FYNNEI.

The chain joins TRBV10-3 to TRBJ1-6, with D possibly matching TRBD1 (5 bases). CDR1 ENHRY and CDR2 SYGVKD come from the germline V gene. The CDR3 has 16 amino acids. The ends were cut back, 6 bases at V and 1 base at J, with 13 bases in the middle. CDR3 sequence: CAIRGTQESYNSPLHF. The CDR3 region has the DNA TGTGCCATCAGGGGCACACAGGAATCCTATAATTCACCCCTCCACTTT.

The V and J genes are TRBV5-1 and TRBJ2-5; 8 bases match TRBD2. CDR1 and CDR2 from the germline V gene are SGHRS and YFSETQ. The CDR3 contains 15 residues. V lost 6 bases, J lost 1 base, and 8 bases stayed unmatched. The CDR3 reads CASTPGGGFQETQYF. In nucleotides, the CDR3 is TGCGCCAGCACCCCGGGGGGGGGCTTCCAAGAGACCCAGTACTTC. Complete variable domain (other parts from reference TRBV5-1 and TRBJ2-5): KAGVTQTPRYLIKTRGQQVTLSCSPISGHRSVSWYQQTPGQGLQFLFEYFSETQRNKGNFPGRFSGRQFSNSRSEMNVSTLELGDSALYLCASTPGGGFQETQYFGPGTRLLVL.

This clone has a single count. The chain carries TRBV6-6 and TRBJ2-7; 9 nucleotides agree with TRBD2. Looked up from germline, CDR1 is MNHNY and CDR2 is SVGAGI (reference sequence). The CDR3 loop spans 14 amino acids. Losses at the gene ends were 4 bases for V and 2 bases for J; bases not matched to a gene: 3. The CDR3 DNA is TGTGCCAGCAGTTTCCTAGCGGGGCCCTACGAGCAGTACTTC. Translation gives CASSFLAGPYEQYF.

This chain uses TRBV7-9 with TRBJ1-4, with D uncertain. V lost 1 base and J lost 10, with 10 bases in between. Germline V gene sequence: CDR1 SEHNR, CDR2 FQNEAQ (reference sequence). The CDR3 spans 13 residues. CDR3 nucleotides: TGTGCCAGCAGCTTAGAAGAGGGCGGAAAACTGTTTTTT. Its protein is CASSLEEGGKLFF.

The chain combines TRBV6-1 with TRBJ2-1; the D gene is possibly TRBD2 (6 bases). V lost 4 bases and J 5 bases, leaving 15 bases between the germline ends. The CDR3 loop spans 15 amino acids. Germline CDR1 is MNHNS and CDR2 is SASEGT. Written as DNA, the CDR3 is TGTGCCAGCAGTGGGGCCGGCGGGGCAAACAATGAGCAGTTCTTC. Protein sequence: CASSGAGGANNEQFF.

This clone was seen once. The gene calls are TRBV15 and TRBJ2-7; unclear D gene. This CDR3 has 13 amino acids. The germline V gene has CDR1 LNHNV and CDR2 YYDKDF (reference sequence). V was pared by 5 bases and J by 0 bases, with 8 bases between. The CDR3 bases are TGTGCCACCAGCGGCGGCGGCTCCTACGAGCAGTACTTC. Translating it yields CATSGGGSYEQYF.